This TCR beta chain was captured in a study of OX40 agonist ivuxolimab in advanced cancers. Study summary: Every patient in dose escalation had hepatocellular carcinoma, melanoma, renal cell or head and neck cancer. Overall study findings and caveats: The 0.1-3.0 mg/kg partial responders had among the lowest clonal expansion.

Repertoires were generated with immunoSEQ multiplex PCR, while TCRdb's copy carries only in-frame clones and drops some. Seen here are 78,000 or so clones, roughly 90% observed once, and the top ten hold more than 8.5%. For this clone: The antigen is unknown.

The sample in question was CD4+ or CD8+ T cells sorted from blood, obtained in a trial of the OX40 agonist ivuxolimab. The origin of this receptor is an adult with an advanced solid tumor such as melanoma, head and neck, liver or kidney cancer.

CDR3 DNA sequence: TGTGCCAGCAGCGCCCCAGGGACAGGGGATGTCGAGCAGTACTTC. This sequence encodes CASSAPGTGDVEQYF. The rearrangement joins TRBV9 to TRBJ2-7; 10 nucleotides agree with TRBD1. J gave up 6 bases and V 3 bases, and 9 bases lay outside the gene matches. CDR1 and CDR2 (germline): SGDLS, YYNGEE. The CDR3 totals 15 residues.